These 5 T cell receptor beta chains were all obtained from the same sample, sequenced in a study of T-cell memory formation after mild COVID-19. TCRdb ran MiXCR on the 5' RACE reads and lists one entry per CDR3 protein. The sample gives under 650,000 distinct CDR3 sequences, about a sixth of which show up once; around 12% is in the top ten. Sequencing was performed on PBMCs or a T cell subset sorted from them (not recorded which). These receptors were taken from an adult woman who had mild COVID-19 (a few samples of this study predate the infection). Cell type and time point are not known.

This clonotype was counted between two and nine times. The chain recombines TRBV10-3 with TRBJ1-1; 7 nucleotides align to TRBD1. Germline V CDR1 and CDR2: ENHRY, SYGVKD. This CDR3 comprises 16 residues. The ends lost 6 bases at V and 5 bases at J; junction bases unmatched: 15. In nucleotides, the CDR3 is TGTGCCATCAGCCTCGGGGGAACAGGGGCGGGGACTGAAGCTTTCTTT. It encodes CAISLGGTGAGTEAFF.

As concerns this clonotype: This may stem from a read error, because a much larger clone lies one nucleotide away. The chain couples TRBV5-4 to TRBJ2-1; TRBD1 might be the D (6 bases). Germline assignment: CDR1 SGHNT and CDR2 YYREEE (reference sequence). CDR3 length: 15 residues. Deletions cut 4 bases from V and 0 bases from J, with 11 bases between. The CDR3 bases are TGTGCCAGCAGCGCAACAGGGAGCTCCTACAATGAGCAGTTCTTC. This codes for CASSATGSSYNEQFF. The entire variable domain, with the rest obtained from reference TRBV5-4 and TRBJ2-1, is as follows: ETGVTQSPTHLIKTRGQQVTLRCSSQSGHNTVSWYQQALGQGPQFIFQYYREEENGRGNFPPRFSGLQFPNYSSELNVNALELDDSALYLCASSATGSSYNEQFFGPGTRLTVL.

This clonotype occurred many times. J is TRBJ2-7 and V is TRBV4-2, with 8 positions matching TRBD2. J lost 2 bases, V lost 3 bases, and 6 bases had no gene match. CDR1 is LGHNA, CDR2 YNFKEQ, per germline. The CDR3 is 15 amino acids. In DNA, the CDR3 is TGTGCCAGCAGCCACCCGCTAGCGGGTGCCTACGAGCAGTACTTC. Protein sequence: CASSHPLAGAYEQYF.

This clonotype appeared a few times. The CDR3 bases are TGCGCCAGCAGCTTGGACAGTCCCGACGAGCCCCAGCATTTT. Encoded protein: CASSLDSPDEPQHF. This chain connects TRBV5-1 to TRBJ1-5; D is unresolved. V was shortened by 0 bases and J by 8 bases, with 12 bases between the two germline ends. Germline values: CDR1 SGHRS, CDR2 YFSETQ. The CDR3 sequence is 14 residues long.

This clonotype has more than one count but fewer than ten. This chain connects TRBV7-9 to TRBJ2-6, with 7 nucleotides matching TRBD1. Germline assignment: CDR1 SEHNR and CDR2 FQNEAQ (reference sequence). The trim removed 5 bases at V and 0 bases at J, leaving 4 bases unmatched. The CDR3 has 16 residues. The CDR3 spells CASSTYRGSGANVLTF. Here the CDR3 DNA reads TGTGCCAGCAGCACTTACAGGGGCTCTGGGGCCAACGTCCTGACTTTC.